One and the same sample provided the 14 T cell receptor beta chains below, sequenced in a study of cytomegalovirus exposure and HLA in healthy donors. This PCR relied on a set of 60 Vbeta primers and 13 Jbeta primers. Sequencing used immunoSEQ multiplex PCR; TCRdb keeps in-frame clones, though not all of them. This sample has some 140,000 clones; roughly three quarters occur once, and the top ten carry approximately 8%. Sequenced input: PBMCs. The receptors originated from a young man in good health and CMV-seropositive.

The chain has TRBV30 and TRBJ2-7; 7 nucleotides align to TRBD1. The V segment lost 6 bases and the J segment 2 bases; nucleotides outside the gene matches: 7. From germline, CDR1 is GTSNPN and CDR2 SVGIG (reference sequence). The CDR3 has 13 amino acids. CDR3 region: CACYWDSTYEQYF. The CDR3 coding sequence is TGTGCCTGTTACTGGGACAGTACCTACGAGCAGTACTTC.

This rearrangement joins TRBV7-3 to TRBJ2-1, with 11 bases identical to TRBD2. Germline CDR1 reads SGHTA; CDR2 reads FQGTGA. CDR3 length: 17 residues. V lost 5 bases, J lost 4 bases, and 10 bases stayed unmatched. The CDR3 reads CASSPRAGTSGYNEQFF. DNA of the CDR3: TGTGCCAGCAGCCCACGCGCCGGGACTAGCGGATACAATGAGCAGTTCTTC.

The chain joins TRBV2 to TRBJ2-5; TRBD2 might be the D (6 bases). V gave up 7 bases and J gave up 5 bases, with 14 bases separating them. In germline, CDR1 is SNHLY, CDR2 FYNNEI. The CDR3 length is 13 residues. The CDR3: CASTRTAGETQYF. As DNA, the CDR3 is TGTGCCAGCACCCGGACGGCGGGGGAGACCCAGTACTTC.

The rearrangement joins TRBV4-2 to TRBJ1-2; 7 bases map to TRBD1. Losses at the gene ends were 6 bases for V and 7 bases for J; bases not matched to a gene: 11. The CDR3 is 14 amino acids. The germline gives CDR1 LGHNA, CDR2 YNFKEQ. CDR3 amino acids: CASSAEGAVGGYTF. CDR3 sequence (DNA): TGTGCCAGCAGTGCCGAGGGGGCTGTGGGTGGCTACACCTTC.

The chain has TRBV5-3 and TRBJ1-4; the match to TRBD1 covers 7 bases. TRBV5-3 belongs to the ORF category, with a function that is uncertain. The V segment lost 4 bases and the J segment 2 bases; nucleotides outside the gene matches: 17. The CDR3 runs to 19 residues. The CDR3 DNA reads as TGTGCCAGAAGCCTCGACAGGGTAAGTGGGTTCGGGACTAATGAAAAACTGTTTTTT. Translation: CARSLDRVSGFGTNEKLFF.

The rearrangement joins TRBV6-4 to TRBJ1-4, with D perhaps TRBD1 (6 bases). The CDR3 loop spans 15 amino acids. CDR1 is MRHNA, CDR2 SNTAGT, per germline. Trimming left V 6 bases short and J 8 bases short, with 19 bases between. The DNA for the CDR3 is TGTGCCAGCAGCCCAACGGGGGGCTGGGGAGAAAAACTGTTTTTT. This gives the protein CASSPTGGWGEKLFF.

This clone appeared a single time. The genes are TRBV10-3 and TRBJ2-3, with TRBD2 identical over 15 bases. V shed 6 bases and J 4 bases; nucleotides not matched to a gene: 5. This CDR3 contains 16 residues. Germline CDR1 is ENHRY and CDR2 is SYGVKD. The CDR3 sequence is CAISWTSGGASDTQYF. The CDR3 nucleotides read TGTGCCATCAGCTGGACTAGCGGGGGGGCATCAGATACGCAGTATTTT.

The genes are TRBV27 and TRBJ1-1, with a possible D match to TRBD1 (6 bases). CDR3 length equals 14 residues. Germline-derived CDR1 and CDR2 are MNHEY and SMNVEV (reference sequence). Trimming cost V 5 bases and J 6 bases, with 16 bases left between them. The CDR3 here is CASSLTGGAPEAFF. CDR3 nucleotide sequence: TGTGCCAGCAGTCTAACGGGGGGCGCACCTGAAGCTTTCTTT.

The chain joins TRBV30 to TRBJ1-2; 8 bases line up with TRBD1. CDR3 size: 13 residues. CDR1 and CDR2 (germline): GTSNPN, SVGIG (reference sequence). V dropped 3 bases and J dropped 7; count of bases not matched to a gene: 7. The CDR3 bases are TGTGCCTGGAGCACTCAGGGGGCGGGTGGCTACACCTTC. Translated: CAWSTQGAGGYTF.

This clone was detected only once. V and J are TRBV19 and TRBJ1-5; maybe TRBD1 (5 bases). V was shortened by 7 bases and J by 0 bases, with 13 bases between the two germline ends. This CDR3 has 15 residues. From germline, CDR1 is LNHDA and CDR2 SQIVND (reference sequence). CDR3 in DNA: TGTGCCAGTATGCGGGGCCGAAATAGCAATCAGCCCCAGCATTTT. This translates into CASMRGRNSNQPQHF.

The chain uses TRBV7-9 and TRBJ1-2; D is ambiguous. The germline V gene has CDR1 SEHNR and CDR2 FQNEAQ (reference sequence). The CDR3 covers 15 residues. V was trimmed by 2 bases and J by 7 bases, leaving 17 bases between them. The CDR3 region has the DNA TGTGCCAGCAGCTTACGAATGGTTGGAGACTCTGGCTACACCTTC. It translates to CASSLRMVGDSGYTF.

CDR3 loop: CASSLDAAGGLSGELFF. In nucleotides, the CDR3 is TGTGCCAGCAGCTTAGACGCGGCAGGGGGTTTGTCCGGGGAGCTGTTTTTT. J is TRBJ2-2 and V is TRBV7-2; TRBD1 agrees at 7 bases. CDR3 size: 17 residues. In germline, CDR1 is SGHTA, CDR2 FQGNSA. V was pared by 1 base and J by 6 bases, with 11 bases of the junction left unmatched.

The chain couples TRBV27 to TRBJ1-5, with D possibly TRBD1 on 6 matching bases. The ends were cut back, 5 bases at V and 6 bases at J, with 14 bases in the middle. The germline CDR1 and CDR2 sequences are MNHEY and SMNVEV (reference sequence). CDR3 length: 14 amino acids. Written as DNA, the CDR3 is TGTGCCAGCAGTCTGGCGAGGGGGACTCAGCCCCAGCATTTT. Its protein is CASSLARGTQPQHF.

V usage is TRBV5-5 and J usage is TRBJ2-5; D is perhaps TRBD2 (5 bases). CDR1 and CDR2 (germline): SGHKS, YYEKEE (reference sequence). The V end lost 9 bases, the J end lost 1 base, and 16 bases lay between the germline ends. This CDR3 has 14 residues. The CDR3 DNA reads TGTGCCACCTCACGGGATCTAACCCAAGAGACCCAGTACTTC. This gives the protein CATSRDLTQETQYF.